Following are 29 T cell receptor beta chains from one sample sequenced in a study of T cell changes during pregnancy in multiple sclerosis. Repertoires were generated with immunoSEQ multiplex PCR, while TCRdb's copy carries only in-frame clones and drops some. The sample gives about 110,000 clones, 80% to 95% of which show up once; roughly 1.5% is in the top ten. The sample here was peripheral blood, taken after pregnancy. Every receptor here comes from a female donor with multiple sclerosis, enrolled in a pregnancy study.

The chain combines TRBV11-2 with TRBJ1-2; a possible D gene is TRBD1 (6 bases). V shed 4 bases and J shed 7 bases, with 19 bases lying between them. The germline CDR1 and CDR2 sequences are SGHAT and FQNNGV. This CDR3 has 15 amino acids. The chain's CDR3 is CASSYGTRGEFGYTF. The CDR3 DNA is TGTGCCAGCAGCTACGGGACAAGAGGGGAATTTGGCTACACCTTC.

This clone has only one observation. J is TRBJ2-2 and V is TRBV2, with a weak D call TRBD2 (5 bases). This CDR3 contains 15 residues. The V end was cut by 6 bases, the J end by 0 bases, with 11 bases between. Per germline, CDR1 SNHLY and CDR2 FYNNEI. In nucleotides, the CDR3 is TGTGCCAGCAGCGGGAATCCCCCGAACACCGGGGAGCTGTTTTTT. It codes for CASSGNPPNTGELFF.

The chain has TRBV5-1 and TRBJ1-3; D is unclear. The CDR3 consists of 15 residues. The V and J ends lost 1 base and 4 bases respectively, with 12 bases between them. Germline CDR1 reads SGHRS; CDR2 reads YFSETQ. The CDR3 loop reads CASSLNSLRGNTIYF. DNA for the CDR3: TGCGCCAGCAGCTTGAATTCTCTGAGGGGAAACACCATATATTTT.

This clone was observed a handful of times. The chain is built from TRBV29-1 and TRBJ1-3; D not certain. The CDR3 has 12 residues. The germline V gene has CDR1 SQVTM and CDR2 ANQGSEA. V lost 3 bases, J lost 5 bases, and 8 bases lay in between. In nucleotides, the CDR3 is TGCAGCGTTGATAGAGGGAGAAACACCATATATTTT. Translating gives CSVDRGRNTIYF.

This clone was observed a few times. The same CDR3 can be traced to other DNA sequences in this sample. The chain uses TRBV7-3 and TRBJ2-3; TRBD2 aligns across 8 bases. The CDR3 loop spans 15 amino acids. The germline gives CDR1 SGHTA, CDR2 FQGTGA. V was clipped by 0 bases and J by 2 bases; unmatched bases: 1. The CDR3: CASSLTSGITDTQYF. The CDR3 DNA follows: TGTGCCAGCAGCTTAACTAGCGGGATCACAGATACGCAGTATTTT. Based on the CDR3 plus reference TRBV7-3 and TRBJ2-3, the full variable domain is GAGVSQTPSNKVTEKGKYVELRCDPISGHTALYWYRQSLGQGPEFLIYFQGTGAADDSGLPNDRFFAVRPEGSVSTLKIQRTERGDSAVYLCASSLTSGITDTQYFGPGTRLTVL.

The J gene is TRBJ2-7, the V gene TRBV4-2, with D perhaps matching TRBD2 (6 bases). The V gene lost 0 bases and the J gene lost 1 base, with 7 bases spanning the gap. This CDR3 contains 14 residues. From germline, CDR1 is LGHNA and CDR2 YNFKEQ. DNA of the CDR3: TGTGCCAGCAGCCAAGAGCGGGGATCCTACGAGCAGTACTTC. Translating it yields CASSQERGSYEQYF.

The chain uses TRBV28 and TRBJ1-2, with 9 bases aligning to TRBD1. Germline lookup yields CDR1 MDHEN and CDR2 SYDVKM. Trimming took 5 bases from V and 8 from J; bases not matched to a gene: 12. This CDR3 spans 15 amino acids. The CDR3 DNA reads as TGTGCCAGCAGTCTCTACCCGGGACAGGGATTCGGCTACACCTTC. This encodes CASSLYPGQGFGYTF.

The chain employs TRBV7-2 and TRBJ1-2; possibly TRBD1 for D (5 bases). The CDR3 loop spans 14 amino acids. Germline CDR1 reads SGHTA; CDR2 reads FQGNSA. V lost 5 bases, J lost 2 bases, and 12 bases lay in between. The CDR3 DNA is TGTGCCAGCAGCGCGACAGCTTACAACTATGGCTACACCTTC. Translation gives CASSATAYNYGYTF.

This chain joins TRBV5-5 and TRBJ2-1, with 8 bases matching TRBD1. The trim removed 9 bases at V and 7 bases at J, leaving 6 bases unmatched. Germline V gives CDR1 SGHKS, CDR2 YYEKEE (reference sequence). The CDR3 runs 12 residues. This chain's CDR3 is CATGQGTNEQFF. CDR3 bases: TGTGCCACTGGACAGGGTACGAATGAGCAGTTCTTC.

Concerning this clone itself: The DNA is left out, because the CDR3 cannot be placed on it with certainty; the CDR3 is given as TCRdb lists it. This chain connects TRBV28 to TRBJ2-7; whether TRBD1, the table's D call, matches the DNA was not checked. The CDR3 length is 15 residues, termini included. CDR1 MDHEN and CDR2 SYDVKM come from the germline V gene. CDR3: CASSFLAGGEYEQYF.

V gene TRBV30 combines with J gene TRBJ1-1, with unresolved D. The CDR3 loop spans 12 amino acids. Germline V lookup: CDR1 GTSNPN, CDR2 SVGIG (reference sequence). Trimming removed 2 bases from V and 1 base from J, with 5 bases in between. The CDR3 region has the DNA TGTGCCTGGAGTCCCCGGAACACTGAAGCTTTCTTT. Translated, it gives CAWSPRNTEAFF.

The chain has TRBV7-9 and TRBJ1-6, with D maybe TRBD1 (6 bases). The CDR3 is made up of 13 amino acids. Germline-derived CDR1 and CDR2 are SEHNR and FQNEAQ (reference sequence). The CDR3 is CAVGGTRNSPLHF. CDR3 coding DNA: TGTGCGGTAGGGGGTACCCGGAATTCACCCCTCCACTTT.

This CDR3 is CASSSHSGSYEQYF. For the CDR3, the DNA is TGTGCCAGCAGCTCCCATTCAGGGTCGTACGAGCAGTACTTC. The chain carries TRBV5-4 and TRBJ2-7, with a possible D match to TRBD1 (5 bases). CDR3 length: 14 amino acids. Trimming stripped 3 bases from V and 4 bases from J, with 14 bases between. In germline, CDR1 is SGHNT, CDR2 YYREEE (reference sequence).

CDR3 residues: CAISVGSMGEQFF. CDR3 sequence (DNA): TGTGCCATCAGTGTCGGGAGTATGGGTGAGCAGTTCTTC. The rearrangement joins TRBV10-3 to TRBJ2-1, with a possible D match to TRBD2 (6 bases). This CDR3 has 13 amino acids. Germline V CDR1 and CDR2: ENHRY, SYGVKD. Trimming cost V 4 bases and J 9 bases, with 13 bases left between them.

This clone was counted between two and nine times. The chain recombines TRBV2 with TRBJ2-1, with 12 bases lining up with TRBD2. The V and J ends lost 2 bases and 8 bases, in that order; junction bases with no gene match: 7. CDR1 and CDR2 from the germline V gene are SNHLY and FYNNEI. This CDR3 has 16 residues. As DNA, the CDR3 is TGTGCCAGCAGTGAATCCCTAGCGGGAGGGAGAGATGAGCAGTTCTTC. Translation gives CASSESLAGGRDEQFF.

This chain links TRBV19 with TRBJ1-3, with D hard to call. Trimming took off 6 bases at V and 0 bases at J, with 6 bases between the two ends. Germline CDR1 reads LNHDA; CDR2 reads SQIVND (reference sequence). The CDR3 is made up of 13 amino acids. CDR3 in amino acids: CASRLRSGNTIYF. The CDR3 nucleotides are TGTGCCAGTAGACTACGCTCTGGAAACACCATATATTTT.

The rearrangement uses TRBV5-5 and TRBJ1-5; tentatively, D is TRBD1 (5 bases). CDR1 is SGHKS and CDR2 is YYEKEE in the germline V gene (reference sequence). The CDR3 has 14 residues. Trimming cost V 3 bases and J 1 base, with 8 bases left between them. Here the CDR3 DNA reads TGTGCCAGCAGCTCCAGACAGAGCAATCAGCCCCAGCATTTT. It translates to CASSSRQSNQPQHF.

The chain combines TRBV6-5 with TRBJ2-1; 12 positions agree with TRBD2. V trimming: 6 bases; J trimming: 13 bases; junction bases outside the gene matches: 4. Germline V gene lookup returns CDR1 MNHEY and CDR2 SVGAGI. The CDR3 has 12 residues. The CDR3 spells CASRGLAGSQFF. DNA of the CDR3: TGTGCCAGCAGAGGACTAGCGGGAAGTCAGTTCTTC.

J is TRBJ1-2 and V is TRBV6-1; maybe TRBD1 (5 bases). Germline-derived CDR1 and CDR2 are MNHNS and SASEGT. The ends were cut back, 5 bases at V and 8 bases at J, with 21 bases in the middle. The CDR3 has 15 amino acids. CDR3 in DNA: TGTGCCAGCAGTACGAGGTCAGGGTTTCCCGGAGGCTACACCTTC. It encodes CASSTRSGFPGGYTF.

The count of this clone is one. This chain links TRBV6-1 with TRBJ2-7, with TRBD1 matching 7 bases. This CDR3 has 13 amino acids. The V gene end was trimmed by 5 bases and the J gene end by 7 bases; junction bases not matched to a gene: 8. Germline V lookup: CDR1 MNHNS, CDR2 SASEGT. The CDR3 nucleotides are TGTGCCAGCAGTTGGGACAGCAAATTGGAGCAGTACTTC. This sequence encodes CASSWDSKLEQYF.

The chain has TRBV9 and TRBJ2-2; 9 positions agree with TRBD2. The V gene end was trimmed by 0 bases and the J gene end by 6 bases; junction bases not matched to a gene: 9. The CDR3 extends over 17 amino acids. CDR1 and CDR2 from the germline V gene are SGDLS and YYNGEE. CDR3 loop: CASSVVPLRLAAGELFF. The CDR3, as DNA: TGTGCCAGCAGCGTAGTTCCCCTGCGACTAGCGGCCGGGGAGCTGTTTTTT.

The chain is built from TRBV9 and TRBJ2-5; D ambiguous. The CDR3 extends over 14 amino acids. Germline V CDR1 and CDR2: SGDLS, YYNGEE. The ends were cut back, 2 bases at V and 5 bases at J, with 13 bases in the middle. This chain's CDR3 is CASSVRAGRETQYF. The CDR3, as DNA: TGTGCCAGCAGCGTTCGAGCAGGTCGGGAGACCCAGTACTTC.

The V gene is TRBV9, the J gene TRBJ2-3, with 8 bases lining up with TRBD2. The V gene's germline CDR1 is SGDLS and CDR2 YYNGEE. Losses at the gene ends were 1 base for V and 6 bases for J; bases not matched to a gene: 22. This CDR3 is 20 amino acids long. The CDR3 nucleotides are TGTGCCAGCAGCGTACTCCCCTACTCGCGTAGCGGGATCTCTCGCGATACGCAGTATTTT. Its protein product is CASSVLPYSRSGISRDTQYF.

The rearrangement uses TRBV6-5 and TRBJ1-1; tentatively, D is TRBD1 (5 bases). V was clipped by 5 bases and J by 8 bases, with 12 bases between them. The CDR3 consists of 12 residues. The germline gives CDR1 MNHEY, CDR2 SVGAGI. CDR3 sequence: CASSRGTNEAFF. In DNA, the CDR3 is TGTGCCAGCAGTCGGGGGACGAACGAAGCTTTCTTT.

This clone appeared a single time. This sequence joins TRBV5-8 and TRBJ1-6; D perhaps matches TRBD1 (6 bases). The CDR3 is made up of 14 amino acids. The ends were cut back, 3 bases at V and 7 bases at J, with 11 bases in the middle. The V gene's germline CDR1 is SGHTS and CDR2 YDEGEE. The DNA for the CDR3 is TGTGCCAGCAGCTATGGACAGCAAAATTCACCCCTCCACTTT. It specifies CASSYGQQNSPLHF.

The chain has TRBV6-1 and TRBJ1-2; D remains ambiguous. The CDR3 totals 14 residues. V was cut by 6 bases and J by 1 base, with 12 bases left in between. CDR1 and CDR2 from the germline V gene are MNHNS and SASEGT. In nucleotides, the CDR3 is TGTGCCAGCAGAGACATAGCGGTTAACTATGGCTACACCTTC. Translated, it gives CASRDIAVNYGYTF.

This rearrangement joins TRBV29-1 to TRBJ1-1; 7 bases agree with TRBD1. V was clipped by 7 bases and J by 0 bases; unmatched bases: 8. The CDR3 consists of 14 residues. CDR1 and CDR2 (germline): SQVTM, ANQGSEA. Here the CDR3 reads CSAKGGRLNTEAFF. The CDR3 region has the DNA TGCAGCGCCAAAGGGGGCAGACTGAACACTGAAGCTTTCTTT.

The rearrangement joins TRBV30 to TRBJ1-1, with D unresolved. CDR1 and CDR2 from the germline V gene are GTSNPN and SVGIG (reference sequence). V was trimmed by 3 bases and J by 1 base, leaving 6 bases between them. There are 12 residues in the CDR3. CDR3 DNA sequence: TGTGCCTGGAGCAGACAGAACACTGAAGCTTTCTTT. Translated, it gives CAWSRQNTEAFF.

This clone showed up just a few times. J is TRBJ1-1 and V is TRBV2; a weak D match, TRBD1 (6 bases). V gave up 4 bases and J gave up 4 bases, with 10 bases separating them. Germline V gene sequence: CDR1 SNHLY, CDR2 FYNNEI. This CDR3 is built from 13 residues. The CDR3 here is CASSGGGFTEAFF. In DNA form, the CDR3 reads TGTGCCAGCAGTGGGGGGGGCTTCACTGAAGCTTTCTTT.